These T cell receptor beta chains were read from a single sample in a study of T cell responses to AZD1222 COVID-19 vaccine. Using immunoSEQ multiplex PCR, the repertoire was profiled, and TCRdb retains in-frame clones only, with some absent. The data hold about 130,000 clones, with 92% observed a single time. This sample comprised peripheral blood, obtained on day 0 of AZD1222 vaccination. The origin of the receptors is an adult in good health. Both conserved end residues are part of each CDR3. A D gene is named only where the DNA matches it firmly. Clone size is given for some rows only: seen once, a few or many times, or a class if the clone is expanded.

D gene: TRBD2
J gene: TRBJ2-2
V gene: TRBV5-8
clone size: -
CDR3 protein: CASSPGGVYNGELFF
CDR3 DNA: TGTGCCAGCAGCCCCGGGGGGGTGTACAACGGGGAGCTGTTTTTT

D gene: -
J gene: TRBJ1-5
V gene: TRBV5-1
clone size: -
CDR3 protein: CASSLVGSEDQPQHF
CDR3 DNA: TGCGCCAGCAGCTTGGTGGGGTCGGAGGATCAGCCCCAGCATTTT

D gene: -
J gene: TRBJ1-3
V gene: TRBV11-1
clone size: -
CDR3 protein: CASSKTSSGNTIYF
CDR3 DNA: TGTGCCAGCAGCAAAACGAGCTCTGGAAACACCATATATTTT

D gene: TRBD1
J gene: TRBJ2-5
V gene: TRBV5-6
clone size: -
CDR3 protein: CASSFGGQGQETQYF
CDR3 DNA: TGTGCCAGCAGCTTCGGAGGACAGGGCCAGGAGACCCAGTACTTC

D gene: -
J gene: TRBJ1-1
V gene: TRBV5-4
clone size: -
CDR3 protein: CASSRPDGIAEAFF
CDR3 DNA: TGTGCCAGCAGCCGCCCGGACGGAATAGCTGAAGCTTTCTTT

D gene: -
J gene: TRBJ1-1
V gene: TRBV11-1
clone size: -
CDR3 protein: CASSLGPGEAFF
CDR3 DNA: TGTGCCAGCAGCTTAGGTCCTGGGGAAGCTTTCTTT

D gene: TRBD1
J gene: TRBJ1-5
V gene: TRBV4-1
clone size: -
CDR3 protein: CASSQDPQGAQPQHF
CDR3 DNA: TGCGCCAGCAGCCAAGACCCACAGGGGGCTCAGCCCCAGCATTTT

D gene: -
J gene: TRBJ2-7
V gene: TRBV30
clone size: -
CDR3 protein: CAWSASLYEQYF
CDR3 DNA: TGTGCCTGGAGTGCGTCGCTCTACGAGCAGTACTTC

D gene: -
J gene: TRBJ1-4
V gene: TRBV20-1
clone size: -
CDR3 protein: CSASIGERNEKLFF
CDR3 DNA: TGCAGTGCTAGTATCGGGGAAAGGAATGAAAAACTGTTTTTT

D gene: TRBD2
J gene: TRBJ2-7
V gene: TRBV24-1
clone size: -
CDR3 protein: CAIPGLFEQYF
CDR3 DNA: TGTGCCATCCCGGGACTATTCGAGCAGTACTTC

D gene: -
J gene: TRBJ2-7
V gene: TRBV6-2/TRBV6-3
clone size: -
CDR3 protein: CASSSQEYEQYF
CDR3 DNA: TGTGCCAGCAGTTCCCAGGAATACGAGCAGTACTTC

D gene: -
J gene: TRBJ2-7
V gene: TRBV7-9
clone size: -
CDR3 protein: CASSFGHLGNPSYEQYF
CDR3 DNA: TGTGCCAGCAGCTTTGGGCATCTCGGGAATCCCTCCTACGAGCAGTACTTC

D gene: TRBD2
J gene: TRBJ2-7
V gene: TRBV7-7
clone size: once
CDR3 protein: CASSQGLAGGVYEQYF
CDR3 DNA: TGTGCCAGCAGCCAAGGACTAGCGGGAGGAGTTTACGAGCAGTACTTC

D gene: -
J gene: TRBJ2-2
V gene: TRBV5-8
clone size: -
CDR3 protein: CASSRGSQAGELFF
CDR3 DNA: TGTGCCAGCAGCCGGGGGTCCCAGGCCGGGGAGCTGTTTTTT

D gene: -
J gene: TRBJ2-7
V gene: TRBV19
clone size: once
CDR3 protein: CASSIGQGGYEQYF
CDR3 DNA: TGTGCCAGTAGTATAGGACAGGGAGGCTACGAGCAGTACTTC

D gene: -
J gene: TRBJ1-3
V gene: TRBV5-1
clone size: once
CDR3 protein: CASSPGLLTRGSGNTIYF
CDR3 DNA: TGCGCCAGCAGCCCGGGCCTATTGACCCGAGGCTCTGGAAACACCATATATTTT

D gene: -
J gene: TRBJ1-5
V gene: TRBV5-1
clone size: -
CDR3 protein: CASSPAPGRGSGQPQHF
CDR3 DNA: TGCGCCAGCAGCCCGGCCCCGGGTAGGGGAAGCGGTCAGCCCCAGCATTTT

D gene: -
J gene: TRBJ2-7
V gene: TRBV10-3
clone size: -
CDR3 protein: CATASVGFDEQYF
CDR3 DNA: TGTGCCACCGCTAGCGTAGGTTTTGACGAGCAGTACTTC

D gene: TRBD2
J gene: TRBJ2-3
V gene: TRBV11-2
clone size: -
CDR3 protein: CASSPLKLAGGSTDTQYF
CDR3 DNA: TGTGCCAGCAGCCCCCTTAAACTAGCGGGGGGGAGCACAGATACGCAGTATTTT

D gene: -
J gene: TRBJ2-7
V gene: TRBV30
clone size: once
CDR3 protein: CAWSQTASEQYF
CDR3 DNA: TGTGCCTGGAGCCAAACGGCCTCCGAGCAGTACTTC

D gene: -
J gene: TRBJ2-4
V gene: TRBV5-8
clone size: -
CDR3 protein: CASSFRGQVAKNIQYF
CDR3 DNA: TGTGCCAGCAGCTTTCGGGGCCAAGTAGCCAAAAACATTCAGTACTTC

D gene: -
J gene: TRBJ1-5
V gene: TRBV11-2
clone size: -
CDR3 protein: CASSRVQPQHF
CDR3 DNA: TGTGCCAGCAGCAGGGTTCAGCCCCAGCATTTT

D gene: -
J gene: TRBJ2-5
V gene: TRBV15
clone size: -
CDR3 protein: CATSRDHQETQYF
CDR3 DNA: TGTGCCACCAGCAGAGATCACCAAGAGACCCAGTACTTC

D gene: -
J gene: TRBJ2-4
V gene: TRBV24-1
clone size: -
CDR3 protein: CATSEDGGVIQYF
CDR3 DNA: TGTGCCACCAGTGAGGATGGGGGAGTTATTCAGTACTTC

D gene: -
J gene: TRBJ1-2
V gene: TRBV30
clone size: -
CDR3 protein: CAWSGSGTTLYGYTF
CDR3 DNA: TGTGCCTGGAGTGGGTCAGGGACAACCTTATATGGCTACACCTTC

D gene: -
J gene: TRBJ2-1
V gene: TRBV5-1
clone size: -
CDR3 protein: CASSSEGVGEQFF
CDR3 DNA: TGCGCCAGCAGCTCCGAAGGGGTTGGGGAGCAGTTCTTC

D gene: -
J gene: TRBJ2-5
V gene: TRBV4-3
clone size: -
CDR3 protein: CASSQGISGTQETQYF
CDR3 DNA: TGCGCCAGCAGCCAAGGAATATCCGGGACCCAAGAGACCCAGTACTTC

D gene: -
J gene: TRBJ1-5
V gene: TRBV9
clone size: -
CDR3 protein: CASSVGINQPQHF
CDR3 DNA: TGTGCCAGCAGCGTAGGCATCAATCAGCCCCAGCATTTT

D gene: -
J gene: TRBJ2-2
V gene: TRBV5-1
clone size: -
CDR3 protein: CASSWDGLLSGELFF
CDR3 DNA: TGCGCCAGCAGCTGGGACGGTCTGCTATCCGGGGAGCTGTTTTTT

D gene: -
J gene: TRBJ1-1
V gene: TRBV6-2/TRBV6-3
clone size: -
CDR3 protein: CASSGNRNTEAFF
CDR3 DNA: TGTGCCAGCAGCGGAAATCGGAACACTGAAGCTTTCTTT

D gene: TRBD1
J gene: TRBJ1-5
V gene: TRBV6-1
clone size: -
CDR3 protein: CASSEAQGQGDQPQHF
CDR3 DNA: TGTGCCAGCAGTGAAGCTCAAGGGCAGGGGGATCAGCCCCAGCATTTT

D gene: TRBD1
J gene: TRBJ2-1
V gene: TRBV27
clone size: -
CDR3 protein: CASNSGTVDVNEQFF
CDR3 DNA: TGTGCCAGCAACTCCGGGACAGTAGACGTCAATGAGCAGTTCTTC

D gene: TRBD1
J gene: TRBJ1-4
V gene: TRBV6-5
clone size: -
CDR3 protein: CASSRGGASNEKLFF
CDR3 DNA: TGTGCCAGCAGCAGGGGGGGGGCTTCTAATGAAAAACTGTTTTTT

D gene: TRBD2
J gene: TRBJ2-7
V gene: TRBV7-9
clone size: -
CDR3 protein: CASSVMAGGYEQYF
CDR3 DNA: TGTGCCAGCAGCGTTATGGCGGGAGGGTACGAGCAGTACTTC

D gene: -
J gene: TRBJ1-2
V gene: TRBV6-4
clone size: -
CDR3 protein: CASRPGTLGYGYTF
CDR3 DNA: TGTGCCAGCAGACCGGGGACCCTAGGCTATGGCTACACCTTC

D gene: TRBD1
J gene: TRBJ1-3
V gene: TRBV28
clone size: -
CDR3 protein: CASTTGGAGNTIYF
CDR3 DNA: TGTGCCAGCACCACAGGGGGCGCTGGAAACACCATATATTTT

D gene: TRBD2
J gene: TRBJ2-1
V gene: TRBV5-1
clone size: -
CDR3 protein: CASRREGGSYNEQFF
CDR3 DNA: TGCGCCAGCAGGCGGGAGGGAGGTTCTTACAATGAGCAGTTCTTC